The entry below gives a single TCR beta chain sequence along with its context. Its antigen remains unidentified. The study ran its PCR with 60 Vbeta and 13 Jbeta primers. Using immunoSEQ multiplex PCR, the repertoire was profiled, and TCRdb retains in-frame clones only, with some absent. The table has about 130,000 clones, around 72% seen once. These data are taken from a study of cytomegalovirus exposure and HLA in healthy donors. Overall study context: Out of 180 million or so T cells, an earlier analysis found more than 95 million unique TCR beta sequences in total. General observations from the study: The investigators catalogued about 170 TCR beta chains as cytomegalovirus-associated. In a later analysis, a missense DCLRE1C variant was linked to TCR beta V- and J-gene trimming.

V shed 3 bases and J shed 2 bases, with 8 bases lying between them. CDR1 and CDR2 (germline): SGHKS, YYEKEE (reference sequence). There are 13 residues in the CDR3. Sample: PBMCs. The origin of this receptor is a human donor in good health. This sequence joins TRBV5-5 and TRBJ1-2; D is undetermined. CDR3: CASSSGYNYGYTF. The CDR3 nucleotides read TGTGCCAGCAGCTCCGGGTACAACTATGGCTACACCTTC.